Following are 32 T cell receptor beta chains from one sample sequenced in a study of cytomegalovirus exposure and HLA in healthy donors. The PCR employed 60 Vbeta primers together with 13 Jbeta primers. Generated by immunoSEQ multiplex PCR, the TCRdb table keeps only in-frame clones and is missing some. The sample contains tens of thousands of clones, approximately 81% of which appear only once. The sequencing input was PBMCs. These receptors all come from a woman aged 25-40 years in good health and CMV-seronegative.

There are a few counts of this clone. V and J are TRBV19 and TRBJ2-1; no clear D gene. Trimming stripped 1 base from V and 0 bases from J, with 7 bases between. The length of the CDR3 is 15 residues. Per the germline V gene, CDR1 is LNHDA and CDR2 is SQIVND (reference sequence). DNA for the CDR3: TGTGCCAGTAGTATAGCCCCGAGCTCCTACAATGAGCAGTTCTTC. This sequence encodes CASSIAPSSYNEQFF.

This chain joins TRBV19 and TRBJ1-4, with D perhaps matching TRBD1 (5 bases). Germline values: CDR1 LNHDA, CDR2 SQIVND (reference sequence). Between the trimmed V and J ends, which lost 3 bases and 10 bases, there was a span of 12 bases. The CDR3 length is 13 residues. The CDR3: CASSIRNRGKLFF. CDR3 bases: TGTGCCAGTAGTATTAGAAATAGGGGAAAACTGTTTTTT.

V gene TRBV5-1 combines with J gene TRBJ2-7; D possibly corresponds to TRBD1 (5 bases). Per the germline V gene, CDR1 is SGHRS and CDR2 is YFSETQ. This CDR3 comprises 15 residues. Trimming pared 7 bases from V and 3 bases from J, leaving 20 bases between. The CDR3 is CASFPGQGERYEQYF. DNA for the CDR3: TGCGCCAGCTTCCCAGGTCAGGGTGAACGCTACGAGCAGTACTTC.

The chain is built from TRBV30 and TRBJ1-5; D is possibly TRBD1 (5 bases). Germline-derived CDR1 and CDR2 are GTSNPN and SVGIG (reference sequence). The CDR3 runs to 13 residues. CDR3 DNA: TGTGCTGGGGGGATGGGACCCAATCAGCCCCAGCATTTT. Its protein product is CAGGMGPNQPQHF. Looking up the rest from reference TRBV30 and TRBJ1-5 gives the full variable domain: SQTIHQWPATLVQPVGSPLSLECTVEGTSNPNLYWYRQAAGRGLQLLFYSVGIGQISSEVPQNLSASRPQDRQFILSSKKLLLSDSGFYLCAGGMGPNQPQHFGDGTRLSIL.

With regard to this clone: One end of the junction does not line up with germline, which may come from a read error. The rearrangement links TRBV28 to TRBJ1-2, with 9 bases that match TRBD1. This CDR3 is built from 14 residues. Germline lookup yields CDR1 MDHEN and CDR2 SYDVKM. CDR3: CASSPTHRGRMPSF. The CDR3 bases are TGTGCCAGCAGTCCGACCCACAGGGGGCGAATGCCTTCCTTC.

This chain joins TRBV4-1 and TRBJ1-2; 10 bases agree with TRBD1. Germline V gives CDR1 MGHRA, CDR2 YSYEKL. CDR3 length: 14 amino acids. Trimming removed 3 bases from V and 7 bases from J; junction bases left unmatched: 5. The CDR3, as DNA: TGCGCCAGCAGCCAGGAGACAGGGGGCCGTGGCTACACCTTC. Its translation is CASSQETGGRGYTF.

This chain links TRBV15 with TRBJ1-3; TRBD1 might be the D (5 bases). Germline lookup yields CDR1 LNHNV and CDR2 YYDKDF (reference sequence). The germline V and J ends were trimmed by 6 bases and 8 bases, with 17 bases remaining between them. This CDR3 is 14 amino acids long. The chain's CDR3 is CATRQQGVGDTIYF. DNA of the CDR3: TGTGCCACCAGACAGCAGGGTGTCGGAGACACCATATATTTT.

The chain links TRBV29-1 to TRBJ1-1; 10 positions agree with TRBD1. Germline CDR1 reads SQVTM; CDR2 reads ANQGSEA. J gave up 4 bases and V 8 bases, and 19 bases lay outside the gene matches. This CDR3 comprises 17 residues. Written as DNA, the CDR3 is TGCAGCCCGCCGTATCGGGGACAGGGGTCAGGGCGCACTGAAGCTTTCTTT. Protein product: CSPPYRGQGSGRTEAFF.

In its sample, this clone was seen a few times. The chain uses TRBV19 and TRBJ2-7; 8 bases fit TRBD1. The CDR3 is made up of 16 amino acids. The V gene's germline CDR1 is LNHDA and CDR2 SQIVND (reference sequence). V was pared by 4 bases and J by 1 base, with 9 bases of the junction left unmatched. The CDR3 sequence: CASSTPGTGASYEQYF. Written as DNA, the CDR3 is TGTGCCAGTAGTACTCCCGGGACAGGCGCTTCCTACGAGCAGTACTTC.

This clone was seen a few times. V usage is TRBV6-9 and J usage is TRBJ2-7; a possible D gene is TRBD2 (5 bases). This CDR3 contains 14 residues. Germline-derived CDR1 and CDR2 are MNHGY and SVAAGI. Trimming removed 7 bases at V and 2 bases at J, with 15 bases between. The CDR3 sequence is CASTSDSSTYEQYF. CDR3 in DNA: TGTGCCAGCACCTCGGACTCCAGCACCTACGAGCAGTACTTC.

V is TRBV7-9 and J is TRBJ1-2; D unclear. CDR3 length: 17 residues. Germline V gives CDR1 SEHNR, CDR2 FQNEAQ (reference sequence). Trimming removed 2 bases at V and 1 base at J, with 17 bases between. The CDR3, as DNA: TGTGCCAGCAGCTTATTGGGCGGATCGGGGAGTAACTATGGCTACACCTTC. Amino acids: CASSLLGGSGSNYGYTF.

This sequence joins TRBV5-1 and TRBJ1-6; D is unclear. Germline assignment: CDR1 SGHRS and CDR2 YFSETQ. Trimming removed 0 bases at V and 9 bases at J, with 4 bases between. The length of the CDR3 is 12 residues. Written as DNA, the CDR3 is TGCGCCAGCAGCTTGGATCTTTCACCCCTCCACTTT. It codes for CASSLDLSPLHF.

The rearrangement links TRBV29-1 to TRBJ2-7, with TRBD1 matching over 9 bases. V lost 3 bases, J lost 0 bases, and 3 bases stayed unmatched. Germline-derived CDR1 and CDR2 are SQVTM and ANQGSEA. The CDR3 is 14 residues long. The DNA for the CDR3 is TGCAGCGTTGATTCGGACAGGGGCTCCTACGAGCAGTACTTC. Amino acid sequence: CSVDSDRGSYEQYF.

The chain is built from TRBV7-2 and TRBJ1-4, with D maybe TRBD1 (5 bases). The germline V gene has CDR1 SGHTA and CDR2 FQGNSA. Trimming pared 5 bases from V and 6 bases from J, leaving 16 bases between. This CDR3 comprises 15 residues. For the CDR3, the DNA is TGTGCCAGCAGCATAAGTTCCAGGGATGATGAAAAACTGTTTTTT. Protein product: CASSISSRDDEKLFF.

J is TRBJ2-2 and V is TRBV10-1; a weak D match, TRBD2 (6 bases). Germline CDR1 reads WNHNN; CDR2 reads SYGVQD (reference sequence). V lost 0 bases, J lost 2 bases, and 13 bases lay in between. There are 17 residues in the CDR3. The DNA of the CDR3 is TGCGCCAGCAGTGAGTCGCGGGGTCGAAGTAACACCGGGGAGCTGTTTTTT. Translation: CASSESRGRSNTGELFF.

The chain is built from TRBV11-3 and TRBJ2-1, with D perhaps TRBD2 (5 bases). V was pared by 2 bases and J by 5 bases, with 13 bases between. Germline values: CDR1 SGHNT, CDR2 YENEEA. The CDR3 consists of 15 residues. CDR3 sequence reads: CASSLFAGPNNEQFF. In DNA, the CDR3 is TGTGCCAGCAGCTTATTCGCGGGCCCCAACAATGAGCAGTTCTTC.

The chain couples TRBV5-4 to TRBJ2-1; 7 bases line up with TRBD2. Germline V gives CDR1 SGHNT, CDR2 YYREEE (reference sequence). The CDR3 is 16 residues long. Trimming removed 4 bases from V and 4 bases from J; junction bases left unmatched: 11. CDR3 in amino acids: CASSLDKGGSYNEQFF. For the CDR3, the DNA is TGTGCCAGCAGCCTGGATAAAGGCGGGAGTTACAATGAGCAGTTCTTC.

V and J are TRBV5-4 and TRBJ2-4; the D gene is possibly TRBD2 (6 bases). Germline V gene data show CDR1 as SGHNT and CDR2 as YYREEE (reference sequence). The CDR3 contains 15 residues. V was clipped by 0 bases and J by 0 bases, with 7 bases between them. DNA for the CDR3: TGTGCCAGCAGCTTGGGGGGAGGAGCCAAAAACATTCAGTACTTC. Translating gives CASSLGGGAKNIQYF.

The chain employs TRBV5-6 and TRBJ2-5, with 8 bases identical to TRBD1. The J call is in doubt because the DNA end fits TRBJ2-7 better. The CDR3 loop spans 13 amino acids. CDR1 is SGHDT, CDR2 YYEEEE, per germline. The DNA of the CDR3 is TGTGCCAGCAGCCCAGGACAGGGCTTCGAGCAGTACTTC. This codes for CASSPGQGFEQYF.

V gene TRBV2 combines with J gene TRBJ1-4; 9 bases are shared with TRBD1. The length of the CDR3 is 14 residues. Unmatched junction bases numbered 9, after V lost 5 bases and J lost 11 bases. Germline V gives CDR1 SNHLY, CDR2 FYNNEI. CDR3 bases: TGTGCCAGCAGTACCGGGACAGGGCGTGTGAAACTGTTTTTT. This codes for CASSTGTGRVKLFF.

The V and J genes are TRBV10-1 and TRBJ2-2; the match to TRBD1 covers 9 bases. CDR3 size: 16 residues. Germline loops: CDR1 WNHNN, CDR2 SYGVQD (reference sequence). Germline trimming cut 4 bases from V and 7 bases from J; bases unmatched to any gene: 10. In DNA, the CDR3 is TGCGCCAGCAGTGCTACCGGGACAGGGTGGAACGGGGAGCTGTTTTTT. Its translation: CASSATGTGWNGELFF.

The chain carries TRBV5-6 and TRBJ2-7, with 7 bases identical to TRBD1. This CDR3 contains 16 residues. The V gene end was trimmed by 4 bases and the J gene end by 3 bases; junction bases not matched to a gene: 13. Germline V lookup: CDR1 SGHDT, CDR2 YYEEEE. The CDR3 spells CASSLHRDRSNYEQYF. The CDR3 DNA reads TGTGCCAGCAGCCTCCACCGGGACAGATCGAACTACGAGCAGTACTTC.

This clone was seen a handful of times. This chain connects TRBV30 to TRBJ1-6; D possibly corresponds to TRBD1 (6 bases). Germline lookup yields CDR1 GTSNPN and CDR2 SVGIG (reference sequence). V was cut by 2 bases and J by 7 bases, with 12 bases left in between. CDR3 length equals 14 residues. CDR3 sequence: CAWSQGQDNSPLHF. The CDR3 DNA follows: TGTGCCTGGAGTCAGGGGCAAGACAATTCACCCCTCCACTTT. The whole variable domain, filled in from reference TRBV30 and TRBJ1-6, reads SQTIHQWPATLVQPVGSPLSLECTVEGTSNPNLYWYRQAAGRGLQLLFYSVGIGQISSEVPQNLSASRPQDRQFILSSKKLLLSDSGFYLCAWSQGQDNSPLHFGNGTRLTVT.

The CDR3 DNA reads as TGTGCCAGCAGCGAGAGGACAGGGCCTTACACTGAAGCTTTCTTT. Its protein is CASSERTGPYTEAFF. This chain links TRBV9 with TRBJ1-1, with TRBD1 matching over 8 bases. The CDR3 has 15 amino acids. Germline V CDR1 and CDR2: SGDLS, YYNGEE. The V gene end was trimmed by 3 bases and the J gene end by 3 bases; junction bases not matched to a gene: 7. Full variable domain (outside the CDR3, taken from reference TRBV9 and TRBJ1-1): DSGVTQTPKHLITATGQRVTLRCSPRSGDLSVYWYQQSLDQGLQFLIQYYNGEERAKGNILERFSAQQFPDLHSELNLSSLELGDSALYFCASSERTGPYTEAFFGQGTRLTVV.

This rearrangement joins TRBV5-6 to TRBJ2-7; no firm D call. Per germline, CDR1 SGHDT and CDR2 YYEEEE. This CDR3 spans 14 amino acids. V was shortened by 2 bases and J by 2 bases, with 11 bases between the two germline ends. CDR3 loop: CASSLYPMPYEQYF. CDR3 coding DNA: TGTGCCAGCAGCTTATATCCTATGCCCTACGAGCAGTACTTC.

This chain links TRBV18 with TRBJ2-1, with 8 bases aligning to TRBD1. The V and J ends lost 2 bases and 8 bases, in that order; junction bases with no gene match: 2. Germline assignment: CDR1 KGHSH and CDR2 LQKENI. This CDR3 has 13 residues. CDR3 in DNA: TGTGCCAGCTCACCAGCAGGGGGCGATGAGCAGTTCTTC. Translation: CASSPAGGDEQFF. Combining the CDR3 with reference TRBV18 and TRBJ2-1 gives the whole variable domain NAGVMQNPRHLVRRRGQEARLRCSPMKGHSHVYWYRQLPEEGLKFMVYLQKENIIDESGMPKERFSAEFPKEGPSILRIQQVVRGDSAAYFCASSPAGGDEQFFGPGTRLTVL.

Remarks on this clone: The junction differs from germline at one of its ends, possibly a read error. The V and J genes are TRBV5-4 and TRBJ2-1, with 9 nucleotides matching TRBD2. There are 16 residues in the CDR3. Germline assignment: CDR1 SGHNT and CDR2 YYREEE (reference sequence). The CDR3 DNA follows: TGTGCCAGCAGCTTTCACGGACTAGCGATCTACGATGAGCAGTTCTTC. As protein: CASSFHGLAIYDEQFF.

This rearrangement joins TRBV14 to TRBJ2-7, with TRBD1 matching over 8 bases. CDR3 size: 16 residues. Germline V gene lookup returns CDR1 SGHDN and CDR2 FVKESK. With V trimmed by 1 base and J by 4 bases, 9 bases remained unmatched. Written as DNA, the CDR3 is TGTGCCAGCAGCCAAGGGCTAGGACAGGGAAAATACGAGCAGTACTTC. Amino acids: CASSQGLGQGKYEQYF.

The chain uses TRBV28 and TRBJ2-4; 7 nucleotides line up with TRBD1. The CDR3 consists of 16 residues. Unmatched junction bases numbered 7, after V lost 5 bases and J lost 0 bases. Germline CDR1 reads MDHEN; CDR2 reads SYDVKM. The CDR3 loop is CASSTTGALAKNIQYF. The CDR3 coding sequence is TGTGCCAGCAGTACTACAGGGGCCCTAGCCAAAAACATTCAGTACTTC.

The gene calls are TRBV27 and TRBJ1-1, with 8 nucleotides matching TRBD1. Trimming at V came to 6 bases and at J to 3 bases, leaving 6 bases not matched to a gene. Germline values: CDR1 MNHEY, CDR2 SMNVEV (reference sequence). The CDR3 length is 14 residues. The CDR3 sequence: CASRPTGGYTEAFF. The CDR3 region has the DNA TGTGCCAGCAGGCCAACAGGGGGTTACACTGAAGCTTTCTTT.

The chain links TRBV19 to TRBJ2-7; 7 nucleotides line up with TRBD1. Losses at the gene ends were 5 bases for V and 3 bases for J; bases not matched to a gene: 10. The CDR3 is 15 amino acids. The germline V gene encodes CDR1 LNHDA and CDR2 SQIVND (reference sequence). The CDR3 loop reads CASSYGTAAHYEQYF. In DNA form, the CDR3 reads TGTGCCAGTAGTTATGGGACAGCAGCTCACTACGAGCAGTACTTC.

V gene TRBV18 combines with J gene TRBJ1-2; 9 nucleotides line up with TRBD1. Germline V gene lookup returns CDR1 KGHSH and CDR2 LQKENI. J was trimmed by 8 bases and V by 2 bases; bases with no gene match: 9. The CDR3 covers 15 residues. The CDR3: CASSPSVGQGMGYTF. The CDR3 nucleotides read TGTGCCAGCTCACCAAGTGTTGGACAGGGGATGGGCTACACCTTC.